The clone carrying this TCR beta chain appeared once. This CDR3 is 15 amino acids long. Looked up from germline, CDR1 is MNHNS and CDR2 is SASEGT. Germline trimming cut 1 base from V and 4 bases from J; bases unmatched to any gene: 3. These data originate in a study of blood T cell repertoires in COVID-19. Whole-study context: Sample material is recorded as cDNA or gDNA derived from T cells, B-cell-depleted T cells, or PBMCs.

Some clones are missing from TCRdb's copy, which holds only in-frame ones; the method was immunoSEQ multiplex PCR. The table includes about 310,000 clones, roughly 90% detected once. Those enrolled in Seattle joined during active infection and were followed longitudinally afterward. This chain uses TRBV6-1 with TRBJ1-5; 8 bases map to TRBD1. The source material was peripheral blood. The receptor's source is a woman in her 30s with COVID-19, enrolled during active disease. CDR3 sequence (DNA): TGTGCCAGCAGTGAAGTGCAGGGGGCGAATCAGCCCCAGCATTTT. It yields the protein CASSEVQGANQPQHF.